The 13 T cell receptor beta chains below were found in one sample sequenced in a study of PD-1 blockade in classical Hodgkin lymphoma. Repertoires were generated with immunoSEQ multiplex PCR, while TCRdb's copy carries only in-frame clones and drops some. This sample yields roughly 17,000 clones, of which around four fifths are seen a single time; roughly 14% belongs to the top ten. Documented time point: cycle 4 day 1 (C4D1), after five to seven weeks of nivolumab. Brentuximab vedotin exposure varied, and every patient relapsed after autologous stem cell transplantation. The material was peripheral blood mononuclear cells (PBMCs), obtained before the fourth cycle of nivolumab. The receptors were gathered from a human donor with classical Hodgkin lymphoma.

DNA of the CDR3: TGTGCCAGCAGCCAGCCATCCCAATTGAATGAGCAGTTCTTC. Translating it yields CASSQPSQLNEQFF. This chain links TRBV14 with TRBJ2-1; no definite D call. The CDR3 spans 14 residues. V dropped 3 bases and J dropped 7 bases, with 13 bases sitting between them. The germline V gene encodes CDR1 SGHDN and CDR2 FVKESK.

The gene calls are TRBV6-5 and TRBJ1-2; D may be TRBD1 (5 bases). CDR3 length: 15 amino acids. Germline lookup yields CDR1 MNHEY and CDR2 SVGAGI. V lost 6 bases and J lost 5, with 19 bases in between. CDR3 in DNA: TGTGCCAGCAGCCCCGGGCGGGGCGGGGAGTATGGCTACACCTTC. It is translated as CASSPGRGGEYGYTF.

This chain links TRBV5-1 with TRBJ2-1; D assignment may be TRBD1 or TRBD2 (6 bases each). Trimming removed 0 bases at V and 9 bases at J, with 13 bases between. CDR1 is SGHRS and CDR2 is YFSETQ in the germline V gene. There are 14 residues in the CDR3. The CDR3 loop is CASSLAEPGAEQFF. In DNA form, the CDR3 reads TGCGCCAGCAGCTTGGCGGAACCGGGGGCTGAGCAGTTCTTC.

This clone was observed once. Sequence at one end of the junction differs from germline and may be a read error. Here the CDR3 reads CASSSSGGAKNIQYF. CDR3 DNA sequence: TGTGCCAGCAGCTCTAGCGGGGGGGCCAAAAACATTCAGTACTTC. The gene calls are TRBV5-1 and TRBJ2-4, with TRBD2 matching over 11 bases. Germline CDR1 reads SGHRS; CDR2 reads YFSETQ. The CDR3 contains 15 residues.

This chain uses TRBV5-1 with TRBJ2-5; no firm D call. The germline V gene has CDR1 SGHRS and CDR2 YFSETQ. This CDR3 comprises 13 residues. V was cut by 4 bases and J by 1 base, with 8 bases left in between. The CDR3 bases are TGCGCCAGCAGCATGTGGGGCCAAGAGACCCAGTACTTC. It specifies CASSMWGQETQYF. The whole variable domain, filled in from reference TRBV5-1 and TRBJ2-5, reads KAGVTQTPRYLIKTRGQQVTLSCSPISGHRSVSWYQQTPGQGLQFLFEYFSETQRNKGNFPGRFSGRQFSNSRSEMNVSTLELGDSALYLCASSMWGQETQYFGPGTRLLVL.

The CDR3 DNA is TGTGCCAGTAGTACCATAGAGGACTACAATCAGCCCCAGCATTTT. As protein: CASSTIEDYNQPQHF. The chain carries TRBV19 and TRBJ1-5; D remains unclear. The CDR3 has 15 amino acids. Germline CDR1 reads LNHDA; CDR2 reads SQIVND (reference sequence). V was pared by 4 bases and J by 3 bases, with 13 bases between.

This rearrangement joins TRBV6-6 to TRBJ1-1, with TRBD1 as a possible D gene (6 bases). Trimming stripped 5 bases from V and 5 bases from J, with 18 bases between. CDR1 is MNHNY, CDR2 SVGAGI, per germline (reference sequence). The CDR3 extends over 15 amino acids. CDR3 loop: CASSPPEGGDTEAFF. The DNA for the CDR3 is TGTGCCAGCAGTCCCCCGGAGGGGGGGGATACTGAAGCTTTCTTT.

This chain links TRBV11-2 with TRBJ2-7; D gene unclear. From germline, CDR1 is SGHAT and CDR2 FQNNGV. V lost 2 bases, J lost 3 bases, and 14 bases lay in between. The CDR3 covers 15 residues. The CDR3 region is CASSLTPGTFYEQYF. The CDR3 DNA reads as TGTGCCAGCAGCTTAACCCCAGGAACCTTCTACGAGCAGTACTTC.

This chain joins TRBV5-1 and TRBJ1-3; no reliable D call. The CDR3 runs to 15 residues. V lost 0 bases to trimming and J lost 2 bases, with 9 bases between them. Germline-derived CDR1 and CDR2 are SGHRS and YFSETQ. The CDR3 protein is CASSLAGQAGNTIYF. The CDR3 DNA reads TGCGCCAGCAGCTTGGCCGGGCAAGCTGGAAACACCATATATTTT.

The CDR3 nucleotides read TGCGCCAGCAGCTTGGAGCAGGGGGCGCGTGGAGAAAAACTGTTTTTT. Encoded protein: CASSLEQGARGEKLFF. The V call is TRBV5-1, the J call TRBJ1-4, with TRBD1 matching over 8 bases. The CDR3 is 16 residues long. The J segment lost 8 bases and the V segment lost 0 bases, leaving 9 bases of the junction unmatched. Germline V lookup: CDR1 SGHRS, CDR2 YFSETQ.

The chain recombines TRBV27 with TRBJ1-2; no reliable D call. From germline, CDR1 is MNHEY and CDR2 SMNVEV (reference sequence). CDR3 length: 17 residues. Deletions cut 2 bases from V and 6 bases from J, with 22 bases between. The CDR3 sequence is CASSLHHVANSRNGYTF. Written as DNA, the CDR3 is TGTGCCAGCAGTTTACACCACGTTGCGAACAGCAGAAATGGCTACACCTTC.

The CDR3: CASSYTRLGEAFF. As DNA, the CDR3 is TGTGCCAGCAGTTACACCCGGCTGGGGGAAGCTTTCTTT. The J gene is TRBJ1-1, the V gene TRBV6-5; no firm D call. CDR3 length: 13 amino acids. Germline CDR1 MNHEY, CDR2 SVGAGI. V was clipped by 2 bases and J by 8 bases, with 12 bases between them.

This clone was detected a few times. This chain uses TRBV7-9 with TRBJ2-2; D may be TRBD1 or TRBD2 (5 bases each). V gave up 5 bases and J gave up 5 bases, with 12 bases separating them. This CDR3 spans 14 amino acids. Germline CDR1 SEHNR, CDR2 FQNEAQ (reference sequence). The CDR3 here is CASSRDGVTGELFF. The CDR3 DNA reads as TGTGCCAGCAGCCGGGACGGAGTAACCGGGGAGCTGTTTTTT.